The 29 T cell receptor beta chains given below trace back to one sample, sequenced in a study of blood T cells in healthy people across ages. Primed by a sample-barcoded 5' primer and a J-beta primer mix, a second PCR proceeded for roughly 7 to 12 cycles. TCRdb independently ran MiXCR on the 5' RACE reads; one entry per CDR3 protein. This table has roughly 800,000 distinct CDR3 sequences, roughly 60% appearing once. Specimen: blood. The receptor source for this set is a man younger than 45 in good health.

The chain employs TRBV20-1 and TRBJ2-3; a possible D gene is TRBD1 (5 bases). Trimming shortened V by 1 base and J by 4 bases, and 12 bases separated the two germline ends. The CDR3 is 14 residues long. Germline CDR1 DFQATT, CDR2 SNEGSKA (reference sequence). The CDR3 bases are TGCAGTGCTAGAGGTAGTGGGGCACCAGATACGCAGTATTTT. Translation: CSARGSGAPDTQYF.

The gene calls are TRBV7-9 and TRBJ2-3; D gene unclear. Germline CDR1 SEHNR, CDR2 FQNEAQ (reference sequence). This CDR3 is built from 11 residues. V was pared by 3 bases and J by 14 bases, with 12 bases between. The CDR3 loop reads CASSFGPPGYF. In DNA, the CDR3 is TGTGCCAGCAGCTTCGGGCCCCCAGGGTATTTT. The full variable domain, rest sourced from reference TRBV7-9 and TRBJ2-3, is DTGVSQNPRHKITKRGQNVTFRCDPISEHNRLYWYRQTLGQGPEFLTYFQNEAQLEKSRLLSDRFSAERPKGSFSTLEIQRTEQGDSAMYLCASSFGPPGYFGPGTRLTVL.

The chain is built from TRBV10-3 and TRBJ2-3; no definite D call. V shed 0 bases and J shed 8 bases, with 6 bases lying between them. Germline V CDR1 and CDR2: ENHRY, SYGVKD. CDR3 length: 12 residues. The CDR3 sequence: CAISESTSTQYF. In DNA form, the CDR3 reads TGTGCCATCAGTGAGTCGACATCTACGCAGTATTTT.

The chain joins TRBV29-1 to TRBJ1-1; TRBD1 matches at 10 bases. Germline V gives CDR1 SQVTM, CDR2 ANQGSEA. This CDR3 has 15 residues. After removal of 7 bases from V and 3 bases from J, the junction contained 11 bases not matched to a gene. CDR3 nucleotide sequence: TGCAGCGGACGACAGGGGGCTGCCTTGGACACTGAAGCTTTCTTT. Its protein product is CSGRQGAALDTEAFF.

CDR3 nucleotide sequence: TGCGCCAGCAGCTTGGCTAGGAGCTCCAATGAGCAGTTCTTC. Protein sequence: CASSLARSSNEQFF. The chain has TRBV5-1 and TRBJ2-1, with D unresolved. V lost 0 bases and J 6 bases, leaving 10 bases between the germline ends. Germline-derived CDR1 and CDR2 are SGHRS and YFSETQ. This CDR3 region has 14 residues.

This rearrangement joins TRBV7-9 to TRBJ2-3; TRBD1 matches 8 bases. The CDR3 runs to 16 residues. V lost 1 base, J lost 3 bases, and 6 bases stayed unmatched. Per germline, CDR1 SEHNR and CDR2 FQNEAQ (reference sequence). In nucleotides, the CDR3 is TGTGCCAGCAGCTTAGGGCGGACAGGGATGACAGATACGCAGTATTTT. Its protein is CASSLGRTGMTDTQYF. Complete variable domain (other parts from reference TRBV7-9 and TRBJ2-3): DTGVSQNPRHKITKRGQNVTFRCDPISEHNRLYWYRQTLGQGPEFLTYFQNEAQLEKSRLLSDRFSAERPKGSFSTLEIQRTEQGDSAMYLCASSLGRTGMTDTQYFGPGTRLTVL.

This chain connects TRBV5-1 to TRBJ2-7; tentatively, D is TRBD1 or TRBD2 (6 bases each). The germline V gene has CDR1 SGHRS and CDR2 YFSETQ. The CDR3 spans 14 residues. With 5 bases removed from V and 3 bases from J, the gap between germline ends came to 15 bases. CDR3 region: CASRDTGARYEQYF. In DNA form, the CDR3 reads TGCGCCAGCAGGGACACGGGGGCGCGCTACGAGCAGTACTTC.

The V gene is TRBV29-1, the J gene TRBJ2-2; 12 nucleotides line up with TRBD1. The V gene's germline CDR1 is SQVTM and CDR2 ANQGSEA. V gave up 3 bases and J gave up 6 bases; unmatched junction bases: 11. CDR3 length: 17 residues. DNA for the CDR3: TGCAGCGTTGACACGGGACAGGGGGCTTACCCTTCCGGGGAGCTGTTTTTT. It translates to CSVDTGQGAYPSGELFF.

The genes are TRBV29-1 and TRBJ1-1; possibly TRBD1 for D (5 bases). This CDR3 is 14 amino acids long. Looked up from germline, CDR1 is SQVTM and CDR2 is ANQGSEA. V lost 3 bases to trimming and J lost 0 bases, with 11 bases between them. The CDR3 DNA reads TGCAGCGTTGAGTTTGGGGCAGTGAACACTGAAGCTTTCTTT. Translation gives CSVEFGAVNTEAFF. Full variable domain (outside the CDR3, taken from reference TRBV29-1 and TRBJ1-1): SAVISQKPSRDICQRGTSLTIQCQVDSQVTMMFWYRQQPGQSLTLIATANQGSEATYESGFVIDKFPISRPNLTFSTLTVSNMSPEDSSIYLCSVEFGAVNTEAFFGQGTRLTVV.

The J gene is TRBJ2-1, the V gene TRBV5-1, with TRBD2 identical over 8 bases. V lost 5 bases and J lost 8; bases outside the gene matches: 12. Germline CDR1 reads SGHRS; CDR2 reads YFSETQ. CDR3 size: 15 residues. CDR3 nucleotides: TGCGCCAGCAGTCTGGAGGGACTAGTGACTGATGAGCAGTTCTTC. It specifies CASSLEGLVTDEQFF. The whole variable domain, remainder taken from reference TRBV5-1 and TRBJ2-1, is KAGVTQTPRYLIKTRGQQVTLSCSPISGHRSVSWYQQTPGQGLQFLFEYFSETQRNKGNFPGRFSGRQFSNSRSEMNVSTLELGDSALYLCASSLEGLVTDEQFFGPGTRLTVL.

The rearrangement uses TRBV20-1 and TRBJ1-5, with 7 bases fitting TRBD1. The V gene's germline CDR1 is DFQATT and CDR2 SNEGSKA (reference sequence). J lost 5 bases, V lost 3 bases, and 7 bases had no gene match. The CDR3 totals 14 residues. The CDR3 DNA reads TGCAGTGCTAGCAGAAACAGGGGTGATCAGCCCCAGCATTTT. Translating gives CSASRNRGDQPQHF.

This clonotype was observed a few times. V gene TRBV7-2 combines with J gene TRBJ2-7; D is tentatively TRBD1 or TRBD2 (5 bases each). Germline values: CDR1 SGHTA, CDR2 FQGNSA. The CDR3 is made up of 16 amino acids. V was cut by 0 bases and J by 0 bases, with 12 bases left in between. DNA of the CDR3: TGTGCCAGCAGCTTAGCCGGGACGGCGAGCTCCTACGAGCAGTACTTC. It translates to CASSLAGTASSYEQYF.

The gene calls are TRBV6-6 and TRBJ2-7; 11 bases are shared with TRBD2. Germline CDR1 reads MNHNY; CDR2 reads SVGAGI (reference sequence). J was trimmed by 4 bases and V by 8 bases; bases with no gene match: 1. The CDR3 runs to 12 residues. The CDR3 region is CASASGGYEQYF. CDR3 in DNA: TGTGCCAGCGCTAGCGGGGGGTACGAGCAGTACTTC.

The rearrangement joins TRBV14 to TRBJ2-1; 9 positions agree with TRBD2. The junction had 6 bases not matched to a gene; V was cut back by 2 bases and J by 4 bases. CDR1 is SGHDN and CDR2 is FVKESK in the germline V gene. CDR3 length equals 16 residues. Written as DNA, the CDR3 is TGTGCCAGCAGCCAAATTCTAGCGGGAACTTACAATGAGCAGTTCTTC. Encoded protein: CASSQILAGTYNEQFF.

V is TRBV28 and J is TRBJ2-5, with D possibly called TRBD1 or TRBD2 (6 bases each). The end of the DNA is better explained by TRBJ2-1, so the J call may be wrong. Germline CDR1 MDHEN, CDR2 SYDVKM. The CDR3 loop spans 15 amino acids. This CDR3 is CASSLGAAGQETQFF. CDR3 coding DNA: TGTGCCAGCAGTTTGGGGGCAGCGGGCCAAGAGACCCAGTTCTTC.

In this sample, this clonotype turned up a few times. The rearrangement uses TRBV6-6 and TRBJ2-7, with 12 bases aligning to TRBD2. V was clipped by 6 bases and J by 3 bases; unmatched bases: 6. The CDR3 is 15 residues long. Germline-derived CDR1 and CDR2 are MNHNY and SVGAGI (reference sequence). DNA for the CDR3: TGTGCCAGCAGAAGACTAGCGGGGGACAACTACGAGCAGTACTTC. Amino acid sequence: CASRRLAGDNYEQYF.

The chain recombines TRBV20-1 with TRBJ2-1; tentative D call: TRBD2 (6 bases). Per germline, CDR1 DFQATT and CDR2 SNEGSKA (reference sequence). With 1 base removed from V and 5 bases from J, the gap between germline ends came to 21 bases. The length of the CDR3 is 17 residues. CDR3 sequence reads: CSARGKVRGAGNNEQFF. The DNA of the CDR3 is TGCAGTGCTAGAGGGAAGGTGCGGGGCGCTGGGAACAATGAGCAGTTCTTC.

This clonotype was detected a few times. The V gene is TRBV6-6, the J gene TRBJ2-5, with D perhaps TRBD2 (6 bases). CDR3 size: 15 residues. The germline CDR1 and CDR2 sequences are MNHNY and SVGAGI (reference sequence). V was cut by 7 bases and J by 5 bases, with 20 bases left in between. DNA for the CDR3: TGTGCCAGCACCTTCTCTTTAGCGGCTCATGAGACCCAGTACTTC. Amino acid sequence: CASTFSLAAHETQYF.

This rearrangement joins TRBV6-1 to TRBJ2-6; TRBD1 is a possible D gene (6 bases). The CDR3 is made up of 15 amino acids. Germline-derived CDR1 and CDR2 are MNHNS and SASEGT. Trimming took off 7 bases at V and 1 base at J, with 11 bases between the two ends. Here the CDR3 reads CASTKDRSGANVLTF. For the CDR3, the DNA is TGTGCCAGCACTAAAGACAGGTCTGGGGCCAACGTCCTGACTTTC.

The chain links TRBV7-2 to TRBJ2-4, with no clear D. The J call may be mistaken, given a closer DNA end match to TRBJ2-7. The CDR3 totals 13 residues. CDR1 SGHTA and CDR2 FQGNSA come from the germline V gene. DNA of the CDR3: TGTGCCAGCAGCTTAGAGTACACCGGCGAGCAGTACTTC. Its protein product is CASSLEYTGEQYF.

The rearrangement links TRBV7-6 to TRBJ2-3, with no clear D. V was trimmed by 2 bases and J by 1 base, leaving 10 bases between them. CDR3 length: 15 amino acids. Germline loops: CDR1 SGHVS, CDR2 FNYEAQ. This chain's CDR3 is CASSLYRPGTDTQYF. DNA of the CDR3: TGTGCCAGCAGCTTATATCGGCCTGGCACAGATACGCAGTATTTT.

The chain employs TRBV7-2 and TRBJ2-1; D not resolved. V was trimmed by 1 base and J by 8 bases, leaving 9 bases between them. Germline V lookup: CDR1 SGHTA, CDR2 FQGNSA. The CDR3 length is 13 residues. The CDR3 sequence is CASSLVVAYEQFF. The CDR3 DNA reads as TGTGCCAGCAGCTTAGTGGTAGCCTATGAGCAGTTCTTC.

The table lists this clonotype with many counts. This sequence joins TRBV20-1 and TRBJ2-5; D not resolved. Germline V gene lookup returns CDR1 DFQATT and CDR2 SNEGSKA (reference sequence). V was shortened by 5 bases and J by 7 bases, with 11 bases between the two germline ends. The CDR3 runs to 11 residues. CDR3 amino acids: CSAPLGWTQYF. CDR3 nucleotide sequence: TGCAGTGCTCCCCTGGGGTGGACCCAGTACTTC.

This sequence joins TRBV6-6 and TRBJ2-1, with D uncertain. Matching the DNA end better, TRBJ2-7 makes the J call doubtful. CDR3 length: 15 amino acids. Germline CDR1 reads MNHNY; CDR2 reads SVGAGI (reference sequence). The CDR3 nucleotides are TGTGCCAGCAGTTCATGGGATGGCTCCTACAATGAGCAGTACTTC. Protein product: CASSSWDGSYNEQYF.

The chain has TRBV11-3 and TRBJ2-5; D might be TRBD1 (6 bases). The CDR3 length is 15 residues. Germline CDR1 SGHNT, CDR2 YENEEA. V lost 4 bases and J lost 0, with 12 bases in between. In nucleotides, the CDR3 is TGTGCCAGCAGCTGGGGACGGGACAACCAAGAGACCCAGTACTTC. Amino acid sequence: CASSWGRDNQETQYF.

This clonotype came up a few times. The J gene is TRBJ2-3, the V gene TRBV12-3 or TRBV12-4, with D possibly being TRBD1 or TRBD2 (7 bases each). Trimming left V 3 bases short and J 11 bases short, with 18 bases between. This CDR3 contains 14 residues. CDR3 bases: TGTGCCAGCAGTTTCAGGGGGGGAGCAGATGTGCAGTATTTT. It translates to CASSFRGGADVQYF.

This clonotype was recorded a few times. The rearrangement links TRBV20-1 to TRBJ2-1; the D gene could be TRBD1 or TRBD2 (5 bases each). Germline assignment: CDR1 DFQATT and CDR2 SNEGSKA (reference sequence). The CDR3 contains 15 residues. V was clipped by 2 bases and J by 4 bases, with 15 bases between them. For the CDR3, the DNA is TGCAGTGCTAGACCCGACAGCGGCATTTACAATGAGCAGTTCTTC. Its translation is CSARPDSGIYNEQFF.

This clonotype was seen a few times. The chain uses TRBV9 and TRBJ2-1; tentatively, D is TRBD2 (6 bases). Germline CDR1 SGDLS, CDR2 YYNGEE. Trimming shortened V by 4 bases and J by 5 bases, and 16 bases separated the two germline ends. This CDR3 is built from 15 residues. The CDR3 DNA is TGTGCCAGCAGCCAGACCGGGACTCACAACAATGAGCAGTTCTTC. This gives the protein CASSQTGTHNNEQFF.

This sequence joins TRBV6-2 or TRBV6-3 and TRBJ1-2, with 7 positions matching TRBD1. Trimming took 2 bases from V and 5 from J; bases not matched to a gene: 5. The CDR3 runs 14 residues. Germline assignment: CDR1 MNHEY and CDR2 SVGEGT. The CDR3 DNA follows: TGTGCCAGCAGTTACACGGGACAGCCTTATGGCTACACCTTC. It yields the protein CASSYTGQPYGYTF.